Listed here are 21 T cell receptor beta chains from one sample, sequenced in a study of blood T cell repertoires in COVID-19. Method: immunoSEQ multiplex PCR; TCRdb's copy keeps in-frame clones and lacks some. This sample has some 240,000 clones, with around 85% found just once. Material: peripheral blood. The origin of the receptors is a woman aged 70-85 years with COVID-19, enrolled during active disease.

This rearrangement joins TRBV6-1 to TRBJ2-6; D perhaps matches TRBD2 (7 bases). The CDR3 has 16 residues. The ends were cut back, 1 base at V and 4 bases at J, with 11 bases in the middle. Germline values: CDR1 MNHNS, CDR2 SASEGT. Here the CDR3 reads CASSEVGGLGANVLTF. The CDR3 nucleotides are TGTGCCAGCAGTGAAGTGGGGGGGCTCGGGGCCAACGTCCTGACTTTC.

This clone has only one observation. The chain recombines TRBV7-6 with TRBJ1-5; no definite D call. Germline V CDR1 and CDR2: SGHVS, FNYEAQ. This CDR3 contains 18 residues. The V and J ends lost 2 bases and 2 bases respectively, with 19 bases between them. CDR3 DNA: TGTGCCAGCAGCTTAAATCCACGAGGGCGTGGGGGCAATCAGCCCCAGCATTTT. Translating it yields CASSLNPRGRGGNQPQHF.

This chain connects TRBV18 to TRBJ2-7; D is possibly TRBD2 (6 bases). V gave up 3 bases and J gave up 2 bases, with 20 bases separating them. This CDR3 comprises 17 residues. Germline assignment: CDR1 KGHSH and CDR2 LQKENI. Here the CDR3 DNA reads TGTGCCAGCTCACCCCTTCGAGGCGGGAAAGCGGCCTACGAGCAGTACTTC. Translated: CASSPLRGGKAAYEQYF.

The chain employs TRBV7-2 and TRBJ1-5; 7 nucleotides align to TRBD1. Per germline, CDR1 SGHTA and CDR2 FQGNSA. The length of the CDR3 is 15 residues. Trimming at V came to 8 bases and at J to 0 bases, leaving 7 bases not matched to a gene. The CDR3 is CASQGDSFSNQPQHF. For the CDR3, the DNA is TGTGCCAGCCAAGGGGACAGTTTTAGCAATCAGCCCCAGCATTTT.

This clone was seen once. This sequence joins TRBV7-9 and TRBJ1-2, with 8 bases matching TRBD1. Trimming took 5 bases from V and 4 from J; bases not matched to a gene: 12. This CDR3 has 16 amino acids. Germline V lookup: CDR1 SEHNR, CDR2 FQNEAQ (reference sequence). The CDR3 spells CASSLPPTGGGYGYTF. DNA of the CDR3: TGTGCCAGCAGCCTACCACCTACAGGGGGGGGCTATGGCTACACCTTC.

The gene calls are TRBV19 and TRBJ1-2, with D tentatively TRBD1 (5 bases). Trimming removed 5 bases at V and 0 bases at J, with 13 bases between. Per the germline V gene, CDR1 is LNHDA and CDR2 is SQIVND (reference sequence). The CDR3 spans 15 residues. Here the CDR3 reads CASSLLTASNYGYTF. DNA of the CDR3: TGTGCCAGTAGTCTACTGACAGCTTCTAACTATGGCTACACCTTC.

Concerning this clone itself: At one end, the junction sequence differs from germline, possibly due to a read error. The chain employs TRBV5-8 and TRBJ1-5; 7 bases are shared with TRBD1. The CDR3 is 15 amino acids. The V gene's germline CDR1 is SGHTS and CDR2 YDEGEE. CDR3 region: CASSSGTASNRPQHF. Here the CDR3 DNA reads TGTGCCAGCAGCTCAGGGACAGCCTCCAATCGGCCCCAGCATTTT.

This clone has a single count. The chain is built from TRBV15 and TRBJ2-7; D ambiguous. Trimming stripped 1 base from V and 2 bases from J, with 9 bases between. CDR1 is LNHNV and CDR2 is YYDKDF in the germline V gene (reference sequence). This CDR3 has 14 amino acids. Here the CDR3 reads CATSRGVAPYEQYF. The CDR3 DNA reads TGTGCCACCAGCAGAGGAGTAGCCCCCTACGAGCAGTACTTC.

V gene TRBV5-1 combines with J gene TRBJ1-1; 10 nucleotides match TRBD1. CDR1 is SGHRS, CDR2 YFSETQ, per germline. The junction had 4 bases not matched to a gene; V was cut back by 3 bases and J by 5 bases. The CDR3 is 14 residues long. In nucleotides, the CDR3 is TGCGCCAGCAGCTACGACAGGGGGCTGACTGAAGCTTTCTTT. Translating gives CASSYDRGLTEAFF.

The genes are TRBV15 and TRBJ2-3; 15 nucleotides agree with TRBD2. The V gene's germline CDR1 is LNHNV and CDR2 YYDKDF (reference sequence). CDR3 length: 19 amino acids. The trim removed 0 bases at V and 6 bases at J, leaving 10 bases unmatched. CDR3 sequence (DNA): TGTGCCACCAGCAGAGATCGGACTAGCGGGGGGGCCTCGAGGGATACGCAGTATTTT. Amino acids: CATSRDRTSGGASRDTQYF.

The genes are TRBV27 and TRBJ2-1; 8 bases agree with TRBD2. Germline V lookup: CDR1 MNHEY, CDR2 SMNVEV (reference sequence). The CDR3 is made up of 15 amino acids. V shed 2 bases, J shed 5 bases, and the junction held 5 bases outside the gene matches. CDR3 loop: CASSLGGRRNNEQFF. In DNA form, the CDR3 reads TGTGCCAGCAGTTTAGGCGGGAGGAGGAACAATGAGCAGTTCTTC.

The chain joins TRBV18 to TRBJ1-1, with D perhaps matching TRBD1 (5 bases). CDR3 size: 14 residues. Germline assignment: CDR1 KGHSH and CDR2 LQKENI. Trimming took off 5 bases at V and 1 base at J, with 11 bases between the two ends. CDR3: CASSWTTANTEAFF. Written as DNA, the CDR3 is TGTGCCAGCTCATGGACAACGGCGAACACTGAAGCTTTCTTT.

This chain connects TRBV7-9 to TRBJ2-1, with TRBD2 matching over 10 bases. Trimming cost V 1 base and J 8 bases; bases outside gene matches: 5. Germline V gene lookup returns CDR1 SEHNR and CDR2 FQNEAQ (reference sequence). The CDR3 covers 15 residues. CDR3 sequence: CASSLVVAGGHEQFF. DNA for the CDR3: TGTGCCAGCAGCTTAGTAGTAGCGGGGGGCCATGAGCAGTTCTTC.

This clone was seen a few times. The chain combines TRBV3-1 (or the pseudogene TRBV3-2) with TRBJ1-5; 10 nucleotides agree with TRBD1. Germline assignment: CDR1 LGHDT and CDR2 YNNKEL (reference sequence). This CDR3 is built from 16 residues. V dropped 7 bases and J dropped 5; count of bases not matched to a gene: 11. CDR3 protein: CASNPGGQGFYQPQHF. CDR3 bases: TGTGCCAGCAACCCCGGGGGACAGGGGTTTTATCAGCCCCAGCATTTT.

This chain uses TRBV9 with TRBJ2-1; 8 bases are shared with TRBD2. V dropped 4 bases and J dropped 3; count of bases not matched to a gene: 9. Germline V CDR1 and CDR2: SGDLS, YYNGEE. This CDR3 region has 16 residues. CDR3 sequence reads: CASSPVLAGLYNEQFF. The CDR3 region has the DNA TGTGCCAGCAGCCCAGTCCTAGCGGGCCTCTACAATGAGCAGTTCTTC.

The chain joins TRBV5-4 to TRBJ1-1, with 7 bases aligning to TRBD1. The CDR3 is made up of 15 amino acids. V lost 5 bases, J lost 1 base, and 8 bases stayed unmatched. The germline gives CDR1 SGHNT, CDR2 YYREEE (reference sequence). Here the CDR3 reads CASRSDRDSNTEAFF. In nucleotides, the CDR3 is TGTGCCAGCAGATCCGACAGGGATTCGAACACTGAAGCTTTCTTT.

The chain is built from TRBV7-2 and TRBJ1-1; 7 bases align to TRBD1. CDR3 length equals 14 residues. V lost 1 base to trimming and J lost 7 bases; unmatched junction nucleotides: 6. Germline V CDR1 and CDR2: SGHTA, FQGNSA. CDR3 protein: CASSLGRQGGEAFF. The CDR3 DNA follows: TGTGCCAGCAGCTTAGGCCGACAGGGTGGTGAAGCTTTCTTT.

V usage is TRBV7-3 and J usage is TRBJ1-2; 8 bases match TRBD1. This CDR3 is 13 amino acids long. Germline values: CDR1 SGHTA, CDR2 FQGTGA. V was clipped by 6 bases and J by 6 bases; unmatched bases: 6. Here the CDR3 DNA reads TGTGCCAGCAGGCGGACAGGGAAGGATGGCTACACCTTC. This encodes CASRRTGKDGYTF.

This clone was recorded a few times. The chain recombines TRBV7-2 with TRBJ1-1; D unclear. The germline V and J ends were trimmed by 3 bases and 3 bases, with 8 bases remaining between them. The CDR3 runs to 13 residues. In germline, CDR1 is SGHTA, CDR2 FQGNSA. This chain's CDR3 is CASSLRAYTEAFF. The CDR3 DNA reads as TGTGCCAGCAGCTTGAGGGCGTACACTGAAGCTTTCTTT.

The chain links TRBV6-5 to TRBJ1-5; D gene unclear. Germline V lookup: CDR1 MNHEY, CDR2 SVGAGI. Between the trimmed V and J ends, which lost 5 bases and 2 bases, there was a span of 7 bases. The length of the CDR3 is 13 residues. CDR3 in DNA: TGTGCCAGCAGTCCGCAGGGCAATCAGCCCCAGCATTTT. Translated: CASSPQGNQPQHF.

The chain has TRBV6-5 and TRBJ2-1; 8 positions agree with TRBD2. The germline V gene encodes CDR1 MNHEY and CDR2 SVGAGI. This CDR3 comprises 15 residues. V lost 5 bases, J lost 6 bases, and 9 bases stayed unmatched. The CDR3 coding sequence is TGTGCCAGCAGTCCACCTGGACTAGCCTTCAATGAGCAGTTCTTC. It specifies CASSPPGLAFNEQFF.